The clone carrying this T cell receptor (beta chain) appeared a few times. Its cognate antigen is unknown. Its ends do not fully match the called genes, so a read error is possible. A modified ARM-PCR protocol with three rounds of nested PCR amplified TCRbeta. TCRdb re-called the multiplex PCR reads with MiXCR, one entry per CDR3 protein. The data show 71,000 or so distinct CDR3 sequences, roughly 76% seen once. This sample is part of a study of tumor and adjacent non-tumor tissue in lung cancer. Study information: The cohort had roughly 11 adenocarcinoma, 2 squamous cell and 1 small cell patients. Some 4.2 million productive TCRbeta reads were obtained per sample on average.

This sample's RNA came from whole unsorted tissue. The CDR3 has 13 residues. The germline gives CDR1 SGHRS, CDR2 YFSETQ. General study results and limits: Tumor repertoires had a smaller top 100 clone share than normal lung.

The rearrangement links TRBV5-1 to TRBJ1-1; D is ambiguous. The sequenced sample consisted of lung tumor tissue. The sequence came from a woman in her 50s with non-small cell lung cancer. The CDR3 region has the DNA TGCGCCATCAGCGATAATCAGAACACTGAAGCTTTCTTT. It translates to CAISDNQNTEAFF.